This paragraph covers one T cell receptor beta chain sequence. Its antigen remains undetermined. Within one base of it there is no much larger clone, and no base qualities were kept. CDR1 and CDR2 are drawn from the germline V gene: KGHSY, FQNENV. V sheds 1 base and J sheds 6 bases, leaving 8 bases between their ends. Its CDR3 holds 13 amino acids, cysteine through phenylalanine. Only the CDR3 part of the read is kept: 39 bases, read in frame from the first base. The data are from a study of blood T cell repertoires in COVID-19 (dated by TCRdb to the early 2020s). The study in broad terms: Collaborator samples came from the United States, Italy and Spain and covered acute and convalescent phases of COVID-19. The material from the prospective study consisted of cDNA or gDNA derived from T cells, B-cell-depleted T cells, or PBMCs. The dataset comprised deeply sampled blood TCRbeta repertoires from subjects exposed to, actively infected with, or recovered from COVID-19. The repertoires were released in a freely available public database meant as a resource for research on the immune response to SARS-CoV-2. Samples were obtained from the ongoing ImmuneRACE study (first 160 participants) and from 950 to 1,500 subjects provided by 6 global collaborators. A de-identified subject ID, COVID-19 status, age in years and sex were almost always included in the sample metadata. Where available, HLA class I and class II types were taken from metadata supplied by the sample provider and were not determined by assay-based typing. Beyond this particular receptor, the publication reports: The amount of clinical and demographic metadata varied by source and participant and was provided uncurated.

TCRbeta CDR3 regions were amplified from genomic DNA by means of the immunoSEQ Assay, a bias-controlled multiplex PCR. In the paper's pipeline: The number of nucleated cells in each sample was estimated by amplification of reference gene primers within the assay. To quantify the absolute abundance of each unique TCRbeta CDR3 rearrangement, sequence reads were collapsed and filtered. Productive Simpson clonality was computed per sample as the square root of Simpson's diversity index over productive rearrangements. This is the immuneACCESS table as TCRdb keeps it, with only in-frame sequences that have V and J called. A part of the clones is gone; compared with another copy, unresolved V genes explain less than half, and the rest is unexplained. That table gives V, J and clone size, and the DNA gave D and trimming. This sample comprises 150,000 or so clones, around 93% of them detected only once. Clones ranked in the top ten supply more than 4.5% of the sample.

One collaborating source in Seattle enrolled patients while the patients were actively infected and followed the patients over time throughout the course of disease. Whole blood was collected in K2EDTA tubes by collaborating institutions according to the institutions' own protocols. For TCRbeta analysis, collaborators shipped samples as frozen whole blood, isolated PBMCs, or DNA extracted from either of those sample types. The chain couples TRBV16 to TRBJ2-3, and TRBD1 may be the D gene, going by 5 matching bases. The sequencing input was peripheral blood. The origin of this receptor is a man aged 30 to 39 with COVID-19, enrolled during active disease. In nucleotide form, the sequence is TGTGCCAGCAGCCAATTAGGGGTGGATACGCAGTATTTT. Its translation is CASSQLGVDTQYF.